This T cell receptor (beta chain) was documented in a study of blood T cell repertoires in COVID-19. Study-level information: COVID-19 samples collected from the United States, Italy and Spain covered acute and convalescent phases.

TCRdb's table, derived via immunoSEQ multiplex PCR, lists solely in-frame clones and lacks some. The table shows about 140,000 clones, with 80% to 85% occurring only once. CDR1 and CDR2 (germline): SGHTA, FQGNSA. V shed 0 bases, J shed 1 base, and the junction held 6 bases outside the gene matches. CDR3 length equals 17 residues. Specimen: peripheral blood. The origin of this receptor is a woman in her fifties or sixties with acute or convalescent COVID-19. The chain carries TRBV7-2 and TRBJ2-3; 8 bases are shared with TRBD2. The CDR3 sequence is CASSLAERGWGTDTQYF. In DNA form, the CDR3 reads TGTGCCAGCAGCTTAGCGGAGCGGGGGTGGGGCACAGATACGCAGTATTTT. The full variable domain, its missing parts supplied by reference TRBV7-2 and TRBJ2-3, is GAGVSQSPSNKVTEKGKDVELRCDPISGHTALYWYRQSLGQGLEFLIYFQGNSAPDKSGLPSDRFSAERTGGSVSTLTIQRTQQEDSAVYLCASSLAERGWGTDTQYFGPGTRLTVL.